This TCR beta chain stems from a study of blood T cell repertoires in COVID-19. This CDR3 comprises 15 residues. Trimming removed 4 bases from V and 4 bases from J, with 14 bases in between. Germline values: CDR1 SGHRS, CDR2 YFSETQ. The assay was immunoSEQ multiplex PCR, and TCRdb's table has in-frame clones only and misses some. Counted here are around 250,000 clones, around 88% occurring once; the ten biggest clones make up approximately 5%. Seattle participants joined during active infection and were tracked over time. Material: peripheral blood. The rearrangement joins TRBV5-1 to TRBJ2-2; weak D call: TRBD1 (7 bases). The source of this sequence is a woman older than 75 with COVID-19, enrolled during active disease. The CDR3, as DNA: TGCGCCAGCAGCCCATACAGGGGAGGCACCGGGGAGCTGTTTTTT. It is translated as CASSPYRGGTGELFF.